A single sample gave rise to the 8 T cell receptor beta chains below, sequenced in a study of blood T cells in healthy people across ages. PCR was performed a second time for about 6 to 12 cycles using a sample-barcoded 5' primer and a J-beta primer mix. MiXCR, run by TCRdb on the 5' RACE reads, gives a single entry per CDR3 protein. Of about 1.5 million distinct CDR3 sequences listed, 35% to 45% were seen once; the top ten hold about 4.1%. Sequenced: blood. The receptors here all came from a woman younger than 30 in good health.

CDR3 sequence reads: CASSQDGRGTSGYNEQFF. DNA of the CDR3: TGTGCCAGCAGCCAAGACGGGAGGGGGACTAGCGGGTACAATGAGCAGTTCTTC. The chain employs TRBV3-1 and TRBJ2-1; 12 bases are a match to TRBD2. The CDR3 consists of 18 residues. J lost 4 bases, V lost 0 bases, and 7 bases had no gene match. The V gene's germline CDR1 is LGHDT and CDR2 YNNKEL (reference sequence).

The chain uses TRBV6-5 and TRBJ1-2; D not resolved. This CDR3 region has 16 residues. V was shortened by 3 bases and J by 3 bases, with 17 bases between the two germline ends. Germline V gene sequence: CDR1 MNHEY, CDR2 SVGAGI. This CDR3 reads CASSYLGGGRYYGYTF. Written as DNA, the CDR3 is TGTGCCAGCAGTTATTTGGGCGGCGGTCGGTACTATGGCTACACCTTC.

CDR3 in amino acids: CSVERAAGSRVYEQFF. The CDR3 DNA sequence: TGCAGCGTAGAAAGAGCGGCAGGGTCAAGGGTGTATGAGCAGTTCTTC. The rearrangement joins TRBV29-1 to TRBJ2-1, with D perhaps matching TRBD1 or TRBD2 (5 bases each). The V gene's germline CDR1 is SQVTM and CDR2 ANQGSEA. The CDR3 has 16 residues. Trimming took off 6 bases at V and 8 bases at J, with 26 bases between the two ends.

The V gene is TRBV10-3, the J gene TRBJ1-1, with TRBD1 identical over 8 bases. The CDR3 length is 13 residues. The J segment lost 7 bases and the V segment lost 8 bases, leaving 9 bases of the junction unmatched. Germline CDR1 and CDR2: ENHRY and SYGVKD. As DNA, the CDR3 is TGTGCCATCCAAGACAGGGGAGGAGGTGAAGCTTTCTTT. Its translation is CAIQDRGGGEAFF.

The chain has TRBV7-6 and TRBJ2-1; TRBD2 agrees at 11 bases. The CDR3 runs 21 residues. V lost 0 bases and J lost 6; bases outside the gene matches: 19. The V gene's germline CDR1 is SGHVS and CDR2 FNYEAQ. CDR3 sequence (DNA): TGTGCCAGCAGCTTAGCGTTTCCCTATCAGGAACTAGCGGGAGTCTCCAATGAGCAGTTCTTC. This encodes CASSLAFPYQELAGVSNEQFF.

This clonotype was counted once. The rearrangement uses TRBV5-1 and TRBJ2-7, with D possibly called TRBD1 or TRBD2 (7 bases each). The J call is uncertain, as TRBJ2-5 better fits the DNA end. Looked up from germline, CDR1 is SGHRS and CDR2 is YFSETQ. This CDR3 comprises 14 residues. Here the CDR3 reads CASSSRGGEETQYF. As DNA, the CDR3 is TGCGCCAGCAGCTCCAGGGGGGGCGAAGAGACCCAGTACTTC.

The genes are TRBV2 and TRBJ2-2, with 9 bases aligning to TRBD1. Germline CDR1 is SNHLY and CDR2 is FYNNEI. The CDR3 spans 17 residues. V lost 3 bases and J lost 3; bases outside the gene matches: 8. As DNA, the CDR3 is TGTGCCAGCAGTGATAACAGGGGGCCTTATTACACCGGGGAGCTGTTTTTT. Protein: CASSDNRGPYYTGELFF.

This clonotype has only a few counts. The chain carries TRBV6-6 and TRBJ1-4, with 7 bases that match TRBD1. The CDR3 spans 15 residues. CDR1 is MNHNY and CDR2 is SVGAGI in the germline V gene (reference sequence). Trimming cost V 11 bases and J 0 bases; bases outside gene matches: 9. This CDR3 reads CASQGPDATNEKLFF. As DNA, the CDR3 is TGTGCCTCACAGGGGCCCGACGCAACTAATGAAAAACTGTTTTTT.